Listed below are T cell receptor beta chains from one sample, sequenced in a study of cytomegalovirus exposure and HLA in healthy donors. The table came from immunoSEQ multiplex PCR; TCRdb's copy has only in-frame clones and leaves some out. This table holds about 140,000 clones, around 77% found once. The specimen sequenced was PBMCs. The receptors originated from a man aged 18 to 29 in good health and CMV-seronegative. CDR3s include the opening cysteine and the closing phenylalanine or tryptophan. The D gene is left open where the match is weak. Where a row states a size, it is once, few, many or the class of an expanded clone; other rows omit it.

.	TRBJ2-1	14	.	TRBV12-5	CASGLSPTSNEQFF	TGTGCTAGTGGTTTGTCCCCTACTAGCAATGAGCAGTTCTTC
.	TRBJ1-1	14	TRBD1	TRBV6-1	CASRGQGSITEAFF	TGTGCCAGCCGGGGACAGGGCTCTATCACTGAAGCTTTCTTT
.	TRBJ2-6	15	.	TRBV9	CASSDDISGANVLTF	TGTGCCAGCAGCGATGACATATCTGGGGCCAACGTCCTGACTTTC
.	TRBJ2-1	16	TRBD2	TRBV7-2	CASSSGRGDSYNEQFF	TGTGCCAGCAGCAGTGGGCGGGGGGACTCCTACAATGAGCAGTTCTTC
.	TRBJ1-2	14	.	TRBV30	CAWSVRGGYYGYTF	TGTGCCTGGAGTGTGAGGGGGGGATACTATGGCTACACCTTC
many	TRBJ2-7	14	.	TRBV4-2	CASSPDLGGYEQYF	TGTGCCAGCAGCCCGGATCTGGGAGGATACGAGCAGTACTTC
.	TRBJ1-6	15	TRBD1	TRBV7-6	CASSPTGAGNSPLHF	TGTGCCAGCAGCCCAACAGGGGCCGGTAATTCACCCCTCCACTTT
.	TRBJ1-3	14	TRBD1	TRBV10-3	CAATGIVSGNTIYF	TGTGCCGCGACAGGGATAGTCTCTGGAAACACCATATATTTT
few	TRBJ1-2	15	.	TRBV16	CASSPDTLPHYGYTF	TGTGCCAGCAGCCCCGACACCCTACCCCACTATGGCTACACCTTC
.	TRBJ2-1	15	TRBD2	TRBV5-1	CASSLESGGAHEQFF	TGCGCCAGCAGCTTGGAAAGCGGGGGGGCCCACGAGCAGTTCTTC
once	TRBJ2-2	15	.	TRBV5-4	CASSPGGADTGELFF	TGTGCCAGCAGCCCGGGGGGCGCGGATACCGGGGAGCTGTTTTTT
.	TRBJ2-7	17	TRBD2	TRBV10-3	CAISESSGGAISYEQYF	TGTGCCATCAGTGAGTCGAGCGGGGGGGCGATCTCCTACGAGCAGTACTTC
.	TRBJ2-2	18	TRBD2	TRBV10-2	CASRGALAGGANTGELFF	TGCGCCAGCAGGGGGGCCCTAGCGGGGGGCGCGAACACCGGGGAGCTGTTTTTT
.	TRBJ2-7	14	TRBD1	TRBV5-6	CASSPRDRGYEQYF	TGTGCCAGCAGCCCCCGGGACAGGGGTTACGAGCAGTACTTC
.	TRBJ2-1	14	TRBD1	TRBV5-4	CASSGDRVGNEQFF	TGTGCCAGCAGCGGAGACAGGGTTGGCAATGAGCAGTTCTTC
.	TRBJ2-7	14	.	TRBV10-2	CASSDGGLSDEQYF	TGCGCCAGCAGTGATGGGGGCCTCTCGGACGAGCAGTACTTC
.	TRBJ2-1	14	TRBD1	TRBV11-2	CASRSGTGGNEQFF	TGTGCCAGTCGGTCCGGGACAGGGGGGAATGAGCAGTTCTTC
few	TRBJ1-2	14	TRBD1	TRBV9	CASSLGQGSDGYTF	TGTGCCAGCAGCTTAGGACAGGGAAGTGATGGCTACACCTTC
.	TRBJ1-4	14	.	TRBV2	CASSEVWTDEKLFF	TGTGCCAGCAGTGAGGTCTGGACAGATGAAAAACTGTTTTTT
.	TRBJ2-1	14	.	TRBV11-2	CASSPLGSYNEQFF	TGTGCCAGCAGCCCACTAGGCTCCTACAATGAGCAGTTCTTC
.	TRBJ2-5	12	.	TRBV9	CASSVNEKTQYF	TGTGCCAGCAGCGTAAATGAGAAGACCCAGTACTTC
.	TRBJ1-3	13	.	TRBV4-2	CASSPSGRDTIYF	TGTGCCAGCAGCCCCTCGGGGAGGGACACCATATATTTT
.	TRBJ1-5	14	.	TRBV4-2	CASSPQDSNQPQHF	TGTGCCAGCAGCCCACAGGATAGCAATCAGCCCCAGCATTTT
.	TRBJ1-1	14	.	TRBV19	CASNAGALSVEAFF	TGTGCCAGTAATGCGGGGGCCCTCTCTGTTGAAGCTTTCTTT
.	TRBJ1-1	14	.	TRBV6-5	CASSDAGAGFRAFF	TGTGCCAGCAGTGATGCGGGGGCAGGGTTTAGAGCTTTCTTT
.	TRBJ1-1	17	TRBD1	TRBV30	CAWSGRGDRNRRNEAFF	TGTGCCTGGAGTGGCCGAGGGGACAGAAATAGGAGAAATGAAGCTTTCTTT
.	TRBJ2-7	14	TRBD1	TRBV23-1	CASTGQGLYYEQYF	TGCGCCAGCACCGGACAGGGGCTTTACTACGAGCAGTACTTC
.	TRBJ1-1	17	.	TRBV12-5	CASGLVLRAELNTEAFF	TGTGCTAGTGGTTTGGTACTCAGGGCGGAACTGAACACTGAAGCTTTCTTT
.	TRBJ1-6	13	TRBD1	TRBV10-3	CAIGDRRNSPLHF	TGTGCCATTGGGGACAGGCGAAATTCACCCCTCCACTTT